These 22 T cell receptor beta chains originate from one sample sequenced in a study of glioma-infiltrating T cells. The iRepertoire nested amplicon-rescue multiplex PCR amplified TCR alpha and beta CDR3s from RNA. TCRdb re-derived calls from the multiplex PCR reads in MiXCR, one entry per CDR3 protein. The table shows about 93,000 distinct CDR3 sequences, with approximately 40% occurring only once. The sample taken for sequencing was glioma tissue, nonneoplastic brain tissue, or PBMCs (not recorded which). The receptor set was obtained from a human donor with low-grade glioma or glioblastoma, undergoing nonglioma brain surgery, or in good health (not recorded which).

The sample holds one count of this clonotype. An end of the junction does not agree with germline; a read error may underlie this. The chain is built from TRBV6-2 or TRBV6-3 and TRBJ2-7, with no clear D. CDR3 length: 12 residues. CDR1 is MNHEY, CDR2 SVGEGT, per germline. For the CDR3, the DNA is TGTACCAGCAGTTTGACACGCTACGAGAAGTACTTC. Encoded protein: CTSSLTRYEKYF.

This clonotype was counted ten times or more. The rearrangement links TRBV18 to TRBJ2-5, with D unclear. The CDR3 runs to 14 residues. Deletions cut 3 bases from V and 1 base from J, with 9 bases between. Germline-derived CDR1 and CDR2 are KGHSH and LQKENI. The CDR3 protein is CASSPPSLQETQYF. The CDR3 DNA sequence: TGTGCCAGCTCACCCCCTAGTCTCCAAGAGACCCAGTACTTC.

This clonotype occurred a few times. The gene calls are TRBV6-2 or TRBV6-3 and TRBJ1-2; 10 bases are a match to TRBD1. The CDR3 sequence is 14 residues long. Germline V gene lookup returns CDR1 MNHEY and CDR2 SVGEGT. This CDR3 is CVSSYVGTGDGYTF. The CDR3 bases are TGTGTTAGCAGTTATGTAGGGACAGGGGATGGCTACACCTTC.

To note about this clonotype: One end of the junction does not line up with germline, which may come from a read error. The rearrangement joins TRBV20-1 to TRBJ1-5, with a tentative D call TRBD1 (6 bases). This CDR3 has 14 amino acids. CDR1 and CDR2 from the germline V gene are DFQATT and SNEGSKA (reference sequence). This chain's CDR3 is CSARSGAGNQPKHF. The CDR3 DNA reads TGCAGTGCTAGATCGGGGGCTGGCAATCAGCCCAAGCATTTT.

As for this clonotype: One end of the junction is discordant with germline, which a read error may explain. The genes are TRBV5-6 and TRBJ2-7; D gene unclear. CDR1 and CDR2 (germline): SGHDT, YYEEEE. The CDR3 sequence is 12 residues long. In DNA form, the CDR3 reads TGTGCCAGCGGCTTGTTTCAGAGAGAGCAGTACTTC. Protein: CASGLFQREQYF.

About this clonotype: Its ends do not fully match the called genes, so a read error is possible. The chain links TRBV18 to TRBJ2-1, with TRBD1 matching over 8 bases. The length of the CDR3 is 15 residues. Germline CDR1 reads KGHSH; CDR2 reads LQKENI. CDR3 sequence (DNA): TGCGCCAGCTCATCATCGGGACAGGCGGTGAGTGAGCAGTTCTTC. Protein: CASSSSGQAVSEQFF.

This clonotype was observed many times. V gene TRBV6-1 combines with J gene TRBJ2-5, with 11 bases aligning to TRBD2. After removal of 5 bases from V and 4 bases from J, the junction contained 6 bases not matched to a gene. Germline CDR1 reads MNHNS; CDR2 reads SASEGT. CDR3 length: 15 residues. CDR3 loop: CASSTTSGSLETQYF. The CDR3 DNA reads TGTGCCAGCAGTACCACTAGCGGGAGCTTAGAGACCCAGTACTTC.

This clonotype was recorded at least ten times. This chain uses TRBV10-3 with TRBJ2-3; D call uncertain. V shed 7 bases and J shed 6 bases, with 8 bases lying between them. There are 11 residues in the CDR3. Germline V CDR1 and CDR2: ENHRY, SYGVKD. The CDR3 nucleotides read TGTGCCATCAAGACCGCTGATACGCAGTATTTT. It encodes CAIKTADTQYF.

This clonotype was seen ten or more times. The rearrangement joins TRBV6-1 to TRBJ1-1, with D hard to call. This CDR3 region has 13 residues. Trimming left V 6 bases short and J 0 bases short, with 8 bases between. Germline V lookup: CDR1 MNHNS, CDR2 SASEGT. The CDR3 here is CASSKKMNTEAFF. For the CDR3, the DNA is TGTGCCAGCAGCAAAAAGATGAACACTGAAGCTTTCTTT.

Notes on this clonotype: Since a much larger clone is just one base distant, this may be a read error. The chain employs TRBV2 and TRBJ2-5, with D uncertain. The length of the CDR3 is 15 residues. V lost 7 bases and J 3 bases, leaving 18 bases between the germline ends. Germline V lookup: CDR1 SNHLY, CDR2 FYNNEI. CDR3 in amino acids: CASIRGSRTKETQYF. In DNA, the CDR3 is TGTGCCAGCATTCGAGGAAGCAGGACGAAAGAGACCCAGTACTTC.

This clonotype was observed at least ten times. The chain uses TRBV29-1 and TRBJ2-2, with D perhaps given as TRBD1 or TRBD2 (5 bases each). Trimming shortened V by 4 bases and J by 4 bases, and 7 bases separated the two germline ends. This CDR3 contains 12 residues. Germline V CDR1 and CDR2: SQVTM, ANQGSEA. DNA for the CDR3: TGCAGCGTTGGGGGGTTCACCGGGGAGCTGTTTTTT. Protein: CSVGGFTGELFF.

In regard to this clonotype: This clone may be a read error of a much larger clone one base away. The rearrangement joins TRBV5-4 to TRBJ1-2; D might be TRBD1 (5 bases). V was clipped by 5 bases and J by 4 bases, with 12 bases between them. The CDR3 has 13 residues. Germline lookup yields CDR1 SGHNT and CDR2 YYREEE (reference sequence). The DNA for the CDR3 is TGTGCCAGCAGTACTGACAGTCCCTATGGCTACACCTTC. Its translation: CASSTDSPYGYTF.

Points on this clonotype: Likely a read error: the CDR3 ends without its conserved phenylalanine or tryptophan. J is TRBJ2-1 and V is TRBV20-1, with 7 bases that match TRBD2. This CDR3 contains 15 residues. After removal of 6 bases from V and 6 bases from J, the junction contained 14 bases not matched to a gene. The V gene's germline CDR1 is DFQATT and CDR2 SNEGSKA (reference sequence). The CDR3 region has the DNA TGCAGTGCAAACGCTGGATTAGCGGGCCCCAATGAGCAGTTCTCC. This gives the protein CSANAGLAGPNEQFS.

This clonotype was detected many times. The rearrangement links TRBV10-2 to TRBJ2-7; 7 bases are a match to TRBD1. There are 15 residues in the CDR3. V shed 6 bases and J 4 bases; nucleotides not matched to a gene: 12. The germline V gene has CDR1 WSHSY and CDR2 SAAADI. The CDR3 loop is CASRPRQGISYEQYF. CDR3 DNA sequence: TGCGCCAGCAGACCCCGACAGGGTATCTCTTACGAGCAGTACTTC.

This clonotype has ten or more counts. Here the CDR3 reads CAHGGEYEQYF. The CDR3 region has the DNA TGTGCCCACGGGGGGGAATACGAGCAGTACTTC. The chain has TRBV10-3 and TRBJ2-7, with 8 bases that match TRBD2. Germline CDR1 is ENHRY and CDR2 is SYGVKD. This CDR3 region has 11 residues. V trimming: 11 bases; J trimming: 4 bases; junction bases outside the gene matches: 4.

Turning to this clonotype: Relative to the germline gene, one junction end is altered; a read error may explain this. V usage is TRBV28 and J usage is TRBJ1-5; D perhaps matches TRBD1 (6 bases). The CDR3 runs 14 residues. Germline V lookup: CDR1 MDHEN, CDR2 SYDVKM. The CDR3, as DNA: TGTGCCAGCAGCGGACAGTTCAGCAATCAGCACCAGCATTTT. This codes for CASSGQFSNQHQHF.

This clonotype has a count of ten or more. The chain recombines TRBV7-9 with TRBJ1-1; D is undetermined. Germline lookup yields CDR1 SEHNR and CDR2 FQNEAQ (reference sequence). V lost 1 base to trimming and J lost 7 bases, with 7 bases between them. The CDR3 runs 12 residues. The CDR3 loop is CASSLVGVEAFF. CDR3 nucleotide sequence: TGTGCCAGCAGCTTAGTCGGGGTTGAAGCTTTCTTT.

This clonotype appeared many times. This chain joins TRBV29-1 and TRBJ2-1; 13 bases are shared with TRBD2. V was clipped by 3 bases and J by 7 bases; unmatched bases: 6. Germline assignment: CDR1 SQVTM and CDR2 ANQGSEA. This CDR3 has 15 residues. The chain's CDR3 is CSVEGTSGRGNEQFF. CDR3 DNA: TGCAGCGTTGAGGGAACTAGCGGGAGGGGGAATGAGCAGTTCTTC.

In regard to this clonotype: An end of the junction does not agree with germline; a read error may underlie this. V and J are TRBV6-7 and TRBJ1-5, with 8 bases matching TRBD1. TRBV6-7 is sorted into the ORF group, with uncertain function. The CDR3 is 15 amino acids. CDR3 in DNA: TGTGCCAGCATTTACTCAGAACAGGGGGATCATCCCCAGCATTTT. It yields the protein CASIYSEQGDHPQHF.

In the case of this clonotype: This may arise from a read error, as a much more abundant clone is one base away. DNA of the CDR3: TGTGCCAGCTCACCACCCGGGACTAACATGGGCATCAATGAGCAGTTCTTC. Translation: CASSPPGTNMGINEQFF. J is TRBJ2-1 and V is TRBV18; 7 nucleotides align to TRBD2. There are 17 residues in the CDR3. With 0 bases clipped from V and 6 bases from J, the junction kept 11 bases outside the gene matches. Germline CDR1 is KGHSH and CDR2 is LQKENI.

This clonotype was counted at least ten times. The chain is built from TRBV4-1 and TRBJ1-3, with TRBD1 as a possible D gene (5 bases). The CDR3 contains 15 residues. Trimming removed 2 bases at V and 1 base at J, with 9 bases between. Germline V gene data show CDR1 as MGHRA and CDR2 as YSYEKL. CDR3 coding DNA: TGCGCCAGCAGCCAAACGGACATTTCTGGAAACACCATATATTTT. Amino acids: CASSQTDISGNTIYF.

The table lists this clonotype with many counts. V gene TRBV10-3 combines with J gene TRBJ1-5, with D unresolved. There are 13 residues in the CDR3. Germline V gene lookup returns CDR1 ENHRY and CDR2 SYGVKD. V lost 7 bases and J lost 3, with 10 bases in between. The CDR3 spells CAITGDANQPQHF. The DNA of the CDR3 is TGTGCCATCACAGGAGATGCCAATCAGCCCCAGCATTTT.